A single sample is the source of the 22 T cell receptor beta chains below, sequenced in a study of breast tumors, draining lymph nodes, adjacent tissues (dated by TCRdb to about 2016). Receptors were amplified or captured by multiplex PCR. The sample was run on an Illumina HiSeq 2000. The public reads were reanalyzed by TCRdb: fastp trimming at Q25, MiXCR alignment, in-frame beta chains only. All rows with the same CDR3 protein become a single entry with the most common DNA and genes. Here the sample has some 100,000 distinct CDR3 sequences; approximately 21% occur a single time. Roughly 1.2% of the sample is held by the ten biggest clonotypes. The axillary draining lymph nodes of breast cancer patients were the source of the lymph node samples. The sequenced material came from axillary lymph node tissue. The receptors come from a female donor with breast cancer. Some clones in this sample may be carry-over from other donors' samples.

This clonotype was observed at least ten times. The gene calls are TRBV5-1 and TRBJ1-2; 7 nucleotides agree with TRBD1. Germline loops: CDR1 SGHRS, CDR2 YFSETQ. The CDR3 is 15 amino acids. The junction had 7 bases not matched to a gene; V was cut back by 0 bases and J by 5 bases. Written as DNA, the CDR3 is TGCGCCAGCAGCTTGGCCGGACAGGACACTTATGGCTACACCTTC. Protein product: CASSLAGQDTYGYTF.

This clonotype has a count of ten or more. The rearrangement joins TRBV29-1 to TRBJ2-3; tentatively, D is TRBD1 (7 bases). The germline V and J ends were trimmed by 6 bases and 5 bases, with 12 bases remaining between them. Germline values: CDR1 SQVTM, CDR2 ANQGSEA. The CDR3 totals 12 residues. The CDR3 loop reads CSVRGAGDTQYF. As DNA, the CDR3 is TGCAGCGTCAGGGGGGCAGGAGATACGCAGTATTTT.

This clonotype was observed at least ten times. J is TRBJ2-5 and V is TRBV7-8; unclear D gene. The germline V and J ends were trimmed by 6 bases and 0 bases, with 11 bases remaining between them. The CDR3 sequence is 14 residues long. CDR1 and CDR2 from the germline V gene are SGHVS and FQNEAQ. The CDR3 reads CASRLRVHQETQYF. CDR3 DNA sequence: TGTGCCAGCAGGCTCAGAGTACACCAAGAGACCCAGTACTTC.

In its sample, this clonotype was seen many times. V is TRBV10-3 and J is TRBJ1-4; D might be TRBD1 (5 bases). Trimming stripped 4 bases from V and 0 bases from J, with 15 bases between. CDR1 ENHRY and CDR2 SYGVKD come from the germline V gene. The CDR3 is made up of 17 amino acids. Written as DNA, the CDR3 is TGTGCCATCAGTGCGACAGACAGAAGAGCAACTAATGAAAAACTGTTTTTT. It encodes CAISATDRRATNEKLFF.

This clonotype was detected many times. The chain recombines TRBV7-9 with TRBJ2-5; D is perhaps TRBD2 (6 bases). This CDR3 has 14 residues. Trimming cost V 1 base and J 2 bases, with 8 bases left between them. Looked up from germline, CDR1 is SEHNR and CDR2 is FQNEAQ (reference sequence). The CDR3 DNA reads as TGTGCCAGCAGCTTAGTTGGGGGGCAAGAGACCCAGTACTTC. As protein: CASSLVGGQETQYF.

In this sample, this clonotype turned up many times. V gene TRBV2 combines with J gene TRBJ2-3; D perhaps matches TRBD1 (5 bases). CDR3 size: 15 residues. Germline V gene sequence: CDR1 SNHLY, CDR2 FYNNEI. V gave up 4 bases and J gave up 4 bases, with 15 bases separating them. This chain's CDR3 is CASSATGKVADTQYF. For the CDR3, the DNA is TGTGCCAGCAGTGCCACAGGCAAGGTCGCAGATACGCAGTATTTT.

There are many counts of this clonotype. This chain joins TRBV29-1 and TRBJ2-1; 13 nucleotides match TRBD2. Trimming at V came to 8 bases and at J to 8 bases, leaving 3 bases not matched to a gene. The V gene's germline CDR1 is SQVTM and CDR2 ANQGSEA. The CDR3 totals 12 residues. The CDR3 region has the DNA TGCAGCACTAGCGGGGGGGGGGATGAGCAGTTCTTC. Protein sequence: CSTSGGGDEQFF.

This clonotype has ten or more counts. The V and J genes are TRBV4-1 and TRBJ2-5; D remains ambiguous. The CDR3 spans 13 residues. V dropped 3 bases and J dropped 0 bases, with 5 bases sitting between them. Germline V gene data show CDR1 as MGHRA and CDR2 as YSYEKL. CDR3 sequence: CASSQPDQETQYF. The CDR3 nucleotides are TGCGCCAGCAGCCAGCCGGACCAAGAGACCCAGTACTTC.

V is TRBV6-2 or TRBV6-3 and J is TRBJ2-7, with TRBD1 matching 10 bases. Losses at the gene ends were 7 bases for V and 0 bases for J; bases not matched to a gene: 6. The germline V gene encodes CDR1 MNHEY and CDR2 SVGEGT. This CDR3 spans 15 amino acids. The CDR3 here is CASKWTGGLSYEQYF. The DNA for the CDR3 is TGTGCCAGCAAATGGACAGGGGGTCTCTCCTACGAGCAGTACTTC.

This clonotype was seen a handful of times. The chain is built from TRBV3-1 and TRBJ2-7, with 7 bases that match TRBD1. V lost 0 bases and J lost 6; bases outside the gene matches: 2. The germline gives CDR1 LGHDT, CDR2 YNNKEL (reference sequence). The CDR3 extends over 13 amino acids. CDR3 bases: TGTGCCAGCAGCCAAGACGACAGGGCCGAGCAGTACTTC. It translates to CASSQDDRAEQYF.

This clonotype occurred many times. The V and J genes are TRBV7-3 and TRBJ2-2, with D possibly being TRBD2 (6 bases). The germline V and J ends were trimmed by 5 bases and 2 bases, with 9 bases remaining between them. The CDR3 consists of 14 residues. Germline CDR1 and CDR2: SGHTA and FQGTGA. In DNA form, the CDR3 reads TGTGCCAGCAGCCCCGGGACTAACACCGGGGAGCTGTTTTTT. Translating gives CASSPGTNTGELFF.

Ten or more counts support this clonotype. CDR3 amino acids: CSASLRLNSGANVLTF. For the CDR3, the DNA is TGCAGTGCTAGTTTACGACTCAACTCTGGGGCCAACGTCCTGACTTTC. The V call is TRBV20-1, the J call TRBJ2-6; D is uncertain. Germline lookup yields CDR1 DFQATT and CDR2 SNEGSKA (reference sequence). This CDR3 comprises 16 residues. V lost 3 bases and J lost 0, with 12 bases in between.

This clonotype was seen repeatedly, ten times or more. V and J are TRBV11-2 and TRBJ1-2; D possibly corresponds to TRBD1 (6 bases). Germline V gives CDR1 SGHAT, CDR2 FQNNGV. V lost 4 bases to trimming and J lost 7 bases, with 13 bases between them. The CDR3 is 13 amino acids. CDR3 loop: CASSSGVGAGYTF. The CDR3 DNA is TGTGCCAGCAGCTCGGGAGTGGGGGCTGGCTACACCTTC.

This clonotype was detected ten times or more. The chain joins TRBV6-1 to TRBJ2-5; D tentatively fits TRBD1 or TRBD2 (5 bases each). CDR1 and CDR2 (germline): MNHNS, SASEGT. This CDR3 spans 15 amino acids. Trimming removed 11 bases from V and 0 bases from J, with 19 bases in between. The CDR3: CAVRPGLAYQETQYF. The CDR3 coding sequence is TGTGCCGTAAGGCCGGGGCTAGCCTACCAAGAGACCCAGTACTTC.

This clonotype was counted at least ten times. V gene TRBV5-1 combines with J gene TRBJ1-3, with TRBD1 identical over 8 bases. Trimming took 5 bases from V and 4 from J; bases not matched to a gene: 17. Germline loops: CDR1 SGHRS, CDR2 YFSETQ. The CDR3 spans 18 residues. In nucleotides, the CDR3 is TGCGCCAGCAGTTTTAGTGGTGGTGGACAGGGAACCGGAAACACCATATATTTT. Amino acids: CASSFSGGGQGTGNTIYF.

In this sample, this clonotype turned up many times. V and J are TRBV6-4 and TRBJ2-1, with D hard to call. Trimming stripped 4 bases from V and 5 bases from J, with 9 bases between. Germline CDR1 reads MRHNA; CDR2 reads SNTAGT. CDR3 length: 13 amino acids. The CDR3 here is CASSARLNNEQFF. DNA of the CDR3: TGTGCCAGCAGTGCTAGGTTGAACAATGAGCAGTTCTTC.

In this sample, this clonotype turned up many times. This chain uses TRBV7-3 with TRBJ2-2; D tentatively fits TRBD1 or TRBD2 (6 bases each). The CDR3 consists of 17 residues. Trimming removed 5 bases at V and 0 bases at J, with 16 bases between. The germline CDR1 and CDR2 sequences are SGHTA and FQGTGA. CDR3 region: CASSQGGTMTNTGELFF. CDR3 in DNA: TGTGCCAGCAGCCAAGGGGGGACCATGACGAACACCGGGGAGCTGTTTTTT. The complete variable domain, with remaining parts taken from reference TRBV7-3 and TRBJ2-2, reads GAGVSQTPSNKVTEKGKYVELRCDPISGHTALYWYRQSLGQGPEFLIYFQGTGAADDSGLPNDRFFAVRPEGSVSTLKIQRTERGDSAVYLCASSQGGTMTNTGELFFGEGSRLTVL.

Comment on this clonotype: One base away lies a much larger clone, so this may be a sequencing read error. This chain uses TRBV15 with TRBJ2-5, with 8 nucleotides matching TRBD2. Germline trimming cut 4 bases from V and 6 bases from J; bases unmatched to any gene: 7. CDR1 LNHNV and CDR2 YYDKDF come from the germline V gene (reference sequence). The CDR3 runs 14 residues. The CDR3 here is CATSKSGRGKTQYF. The CDR3 bases are TGTGCCACCAGCAAGAGCGGGAGAGGGAAGACCCAGTACTTC.

This clonotype occurred many times. The V call is TRBV5-5, the J call TRBJ2-6; D is perhaps TRBD2 (6 bases). This CDR3 spans 16 amino acids. The V and J ends lost 4 bases and 0 bases respectively, with 11 bases between them. The V gene's germline CDR1 is SGHKS and CDR2 YYEKEE (reference sequence). The CDR3 sequence: CASSTLGGSGANVLTF. The CDR3 nucleotides are TGTGCCAGCAGCACTTTGGGGGGCTCTGGGGCCAACGTCCTGACTTTC.

This clonotype has at least ten counts. The genes are TRBV11-2 and TRBJ2-3; 8 bases are shared with TRBD2. Germline V CDR1 and CDR2: SGHAT, FQNNGV. J was trimmed by 0 bases and V by 3 bases; bases with no gene match: 14. The CDR3 is 19 amino acids. The CDR3 nucleotides are TGTGCCAGCAGCTTCCAAGCGGGGGAGTACACCATAAGCACAGATACGCAGTATTTT. Its translation: CASSFQAGEYTISTDTQYF.

This clonotype was counted many times. CDR3 amino acids: CASRGTSGKYNEQFF. The CDR3 DNA follows: TGTGCCAGCAGGGGCACTAGCGGGAAGTACAATGAGCAGTTCTTC. The chain recombines TRBV2 with TRBJ2-1; 10 bases line up with TRBD2. J was trimmed by 4 bases and V by 6 bases; bases with no gene match: 6. Germline CDR1 SNHLY, CDR2 FYNNEI. The CDR3 runs to 15 residues.

This clonotype was seen at least ten times. The gene calls are TRBV10-3 and TRBJ2-7; unclear D gene. The CDR3 has 11 amino acids. The V end was cut by 3 bases, the J end by 4 bases, with 4 bases between. The germline CDR1 and CDR2 sequences are ENHRY and SYGVKD. The CDR3 DNA reads as TGTGCCATCAGTGACAATTACGAGCAGTACTTC. Its translation is CAISDNYEQYF.